This T cell receptor beta chain is drawn from a study of cytomegalovirus exposure and HLA in healthy donors. Study overall: An early data release held some 85 million unique TCRs from HLA-typed donors. Genetic ancestry analysis placed approximately 78% of the 398 donors that were genotyped in the Caucasian-associated cluster. Whole-study results and caveats: A missense variant in DCLRE1C was later tied to TCR beta V- and J-gene trimming.

PCR employed 60 Vbeta and 13 Jbeta primers. Profiling relied on immunoSEQ multiplex PCR, and the TCRdb table lists in-frame clones only, not all of them. The sample includes 130,000 or so clones, more than 75% of them seen just once. With respect to this clone: Its antigen is as yet unknown.

The receptor was derived from a female donor in good health and CMV-seronegative. The specimen was PBMCs.

The CDR3 loop reads CASSLSGVGGNEKLFF. The CDR3, as DNA: TGTGCCAGCAGTTTATCGGGTGTGGGGGGGAATGAAAAACTGTTTTTT. The chain links TRBV27 to TRBJ1-4; D is possibly TRBD1 (5 bases). Trimming shortened V by 0 bases and J by 5 bases, and 13 bases separated the two germline ends. Germline V gene data show CDR1 as MNHEY and CDR2 as SMNVEV (reference sequence). This CDR3 is built from 16 residues.